The 27 T cell receptor beta chains reported below all come from one sample, sequenced in a study of graft-versus-host responses after intestinal transplantation. Some clones are missing from TCRdb's copy, which holds only in-frame ones; the method was immunoSEQ multiplex PCR. This sample has tens of thousands of clones; more than 85% occur once, and the top ten carry around 0.53%. Antigens for these TCRs are unknown. Specimen: unstimulated CD8+ T cells sorted from spleen or lymph node cells, collected before intestinal transplant. The receptors derive from a human donor who received an intestinal transplant.

This clone was observed once. The chain joins TRBV30 to TRBJ2-7; 10 nucleotides agree with TRBD1. Trimming removed 3 bases from V and 5 bases from J; junction bases left unmatched: 10. CDR3 length: 15 amino acids. The germline V gene encodes CDR1 GTSNPN and CDR2 SVGIG (reference sequence). The CDR3 here is CAWRKGTGAGDEQYF. The DNA for the CDR3 is TGTGCCTGGAGGAAAGGGACAGGGGCAGGAGACGAGCAGTACTTC.

The chain is built from TRBV14 and TRBJ1-6; 7 nucleotides agree with TRBD1. Per germline, CDR1 SGHDN and CDR2 FVKESK. The CDR3 is 17 residues long. Losses at the gene ends were 1 base for V and 7 bases for J; bases not matched to a gene: 10. CDR3 amino acids: CASSQAPRQGPNSPLHF. The DNA of the CDR3 is TGTGCCAGCAGCCAAGCTCCTAGACAGGGTCCAAATTCACCCCTCCACTTT.

This clone has a handful of counts. The rearrangement uses TRBV7-9 and TRBJ2-3; weak D call: TRBD2 (6 bases). CDR1 is SEHNR and CDR2 is FQNEAQ in the germline V gene (reference sequence). V was trimmed by 2 bases and J by 2 bases, leaving 14 bases between them. The CDR3 extends over 16 amino acids. For the CDR3, the DNA is TGTGCCAGCAGCTTACACATAGCGGCTATCACAGATACGCAGTATTTT. This encodes CASSLHIAAITDTQYF.

The J gene is TRBJ2-1, the V gene TRBV5-1, with D possibly TRBD2 on 6 matching bases. Germline CDR1 is SGHRS and CDR2 is YFSETQ. Trimming left V 2 bases short and J 6 bases short, with 6 bases between. The CDR3 contains 12 residues. CDR3 residues: CASSFGSNEQFF. The CDR3 coding sequence is TGCGCCAGCAGCTTCGGGAGCAATGAGCAGTTCTTC.

The genes are TRBV19 and TRBJ2-3, with TRBD1 identical over 11 bases. CDR1 LNHDA and CDR2 SQIVND come from the germline V gene (reference sequence). CDR3 length: 16 residues. V was pared by 4 bases and J by 7 bases, with 10 bases of the junction left unmatched. The CDR3 reads CASSSRVRDRGNTQYF. The CDR3, as DNA: TGTGCCAGTAGTAGCCGAGTTCGGGACAGGGGGAATACGCAGTATTTT.

This clone was seen once. V is TRBV7-9 and J is TRBJ1-4; D might be TRBD1 (6 bases). Trimming took off 6 bases at V and 4 bases at J, with 15 bases between the two ends. The germline V gene encodes CDR1 SEHNR and CDR2 FQNEAQ (reference sequence). The CDR3 totals 15 residues. The CDR3 nucleotides are TGTGCCAGCAGACGAACAGGGATCCTTAATGAAAAACTGTTTTTT. Its protein product is CASRRTGILNEKLFF.

The rearrangement links TRBV5-4 to TRBJ2-7, with 7 bases fitting TRBD1. Per germline, CDR1 SGHNT and CDR2 YYREEE (reference sequence). The CDR3 sequence is 13 residues long. V lost 3 bases to trimming and J lost 6 bases; unmatched junction nucleotides: 6. CDR3 bases: TGTGCCAGCAGCTACAGGGGATCGGCCGAGCAGTACTTC. This translates into CASSYRGSAEQYF.

V gene TRBV11-2 combines with J gene TRBJ2-3; 8 positions agree with TRBD2. The CDR3 consists of 17 residues. The germline V gene encodes CDR1 SGHAT and CDR2 FQNNGV. V shed 10 bases and J 2 bases; nucleotides not matched to a gene: 17. For the CDR3, the DNA is TGTGCCACCGTCCAAGCGACTAGCGCCTCCTCCACAGATACGCAGTATTTT. It encodes CATVQATSASSTDTQYF.

This clone was detected only once. The chain couples TRBV19 to TRBJ2-7; 11 bases line up with TRBD2. This CDR3 has 15 residues. The V gene end was trimmed by 5 bases and the J gene end by 3 bases; junction bases not matched to a gene: 6. CDR1 and CDR2 (germline): LNHDA, SQIVND (reference sequence). CDR3 nucleotide sequence: TGTGCCAGTAGTGCTAAACTAGCGGGAGTCTACGAGCAGTACTTC. Translated: CASSAKLAGVYEQYF.

The chain links TRBV5-6 to TRBJ2-1, with a tentative D call TRBD2 (6 bases). The CDR3 covers 15 residues. Germline CDR1 SGHDT, CDR2 YYEEEE. Trimming removed 4 bases at V and 0 bases at J, with 11 bases between. CDR3 sequence reads: CASSPAGSSYNEQFF. The CDR3 DNA reads TGTGCCAGCAGCCCCGCGGGGAGCTCCTACAATGAGCAGTTCTTC.

This rearrangement joins TRBV7-3 to TRBJ2-1; 8 bases align to TRBD1. This CDR3 has 16 amino acids. Trimming removed 5 bases from V and 4 bases from J; junction bases left unmatched: 10. Germline V gene sequence: CDR1 SGHTA, CDR2 FQGTGA. CDR3 sequence: CASSPSDRVYYNEQFF. CDR3 bases: TGTGCCAGCAGCCCATCGGACAGGGTTTATTACAATGAGCAGTTCTTC.

The chain couples TRBV4-1 to TRBJ1-3; 8 bases line up with TRBD1. Germline V gives CDR1 MGHRA, CDR2 YSYEKL. After removal of 1 base from V and 0 bases from J, the junction contained 2 bases not matched to a gene. CDR3 length equals 16 residues. The CDR3 here is CASSQATGASGNTIYF. CDR3 coding DNA: TGCGCCAGCAGCCAAGCGACAGGGGCCTCTGGAAACACCATATATTTT.

The chain joins TRBV4-1 to TRBJ2-5; 8 nucleotides agree with TRBD2. The end of the DNA fits TRBJ2-7 better, so the J call may be wrong. The CDR3 runs to 15 residues. The V gene's germline CDR1 is MGHRA and CDR2 YSYEKL. In DNA, the CDR3 is TGCGCCAGCAGGGGGTCCGGGACTAGTACGTACGAGCAGTACTTC. It specifies CASRGSGTSTYEQYF.

This chain joins TRBV4-1 and TRBJ1-3; D gene uncertain. In germline, CDR1 is MGHRA, CDR2 YSYEKL. The CDR3 runs 18 residues. V dropped 0 bases and J dropped 3 bases, with 18 bases sitting between them. This CDR3 is CASSQEAGSGLSGNTIYF. CDR3 bases: TGCGCCAGCAGCCAAGAGGCGGGATCGGGTTTGAGTGGAAACACCATATATTTT.

The chain employs TRBV5-6 and TRBJ2-5; possibly TRBD2 for D (6 bases). Deletions cut 0 bases from V and 5 bases from J, with 8 bases between. The germline V gene encodes CDR1 SGHDT and CDR2 YYEEEE. There are 13 residues in the CDR3. This CDR3 reads CASSLVGRETQYF. For the CDR3, the DNA is TGTGCCAGCAGCTTGGTAGGGAGGGAGACCCAGTACTTC.

This chain connects TRBV5-8 to TRBJ2-5, with a possible D match to TRBD1 (6 bases). Trimming took off 5 bases at V and 2 bases at J, with 13 bases between the two ends. The CDR3 runs to 14 residues. Per germline, CDR1 SGHTS and CDR2 YDEGEE. The CDR3 region has the DNA TGTGCCAGCAGTTGGGGACATTCTCAAGAGACCCAGTACTTC. Encoded protein: CASSWGHSQETQYF.

The chain couples TRBV6-1 to TRBJ1-5; TRBD1 agrees at 9 bases. CDR1 and CDR2 from the germline V gene are MNHNS and SASEGT. The CDR3 runs 15 residues. Trimming at V came to 5 bases and at J to 7 bases, leaving 9 bases not matched to a gene. The CDR3 DNA sequence: TGTGCCAGCAGTCCCGGGACAGGGCTAACCCAGCCCCAGCATTTT. Amino acid sequence: CASSPGTGLTQPQHF.

The rearrangement joins TRBV7-2 to TRBJ1-2; maybe TRBD1 (6 bases). CDR3 length: 14 residues. The V and J ends lost 1 base and 3 bases respectively, with 9 bases between them. Germline CDR1 reads SGHTA; CDR2 reads FQGNSA. In DNA form, the CDR3 reads TGTGCCAGCAGCTTAGTGGCAGGGGACTATGGCTACACCTTC. Its protein is CASSLVAGDYGYTF.

The genes are TRBV2 and TRBJ2-5; weak D call: TRBD1 (6 bases). The CDR3 consists of 13 residues. V was clipped by 8 bases and J by 1 base, with 11 bases between them. Germline values: CDR1 SNHLY, CDR2 FYNNEI. The chain's CDR3 is CASLWTAQETQYF. Here the CDR3 DNA reads TGTGCCAGCTTATGGACAGCCCAAGAGACCCAGTACTTC. The full variable domain, completed using reference TRBV2 and TRBJ2-5, is EPEVTQTPSHQVTQMGQEVILRCVPISNHLYFYWYRQILGQKVEFLVSFYNNEISEKSEIFDDQFSVERPDGSNFTLKIRSTKLEDSAMYFCASLWTAQETQYFGPGTRLLVL.

V usage is TRBV30 and J usage is TRBJ2-7; the D gene is possibly TRBD2 (5 bases). The CDR3 has 13 residues. The germline gives CDR1 GTSNPN, CDR2 SVGIG (reference sequence). V gave up 5 bases and J gave up 1 base, with 12 bases separating them. The CDR3 is CAWRPRGSYEQYF. DNA of the CDR3: TGTGCCTGGCGACCCCGGGGTTCCTACGAGCAGTACTTC. The full variable domain, rest sourced from reference TRBV30 and TRBJ2-7, is SQTIHQWPATLVQPVGSPLSLECTVEGTSNPNLYWYRQAAGRGLQLLFYSVGIGQISSEVPQNLSASRPQDRQFILSSKKLLLSDSGFYLCAWRPRGSYEQYFGPGTRLTVT.

The chain is built from TRBV19 and TRBJ2-1; 7 bases agree with TRBD2. The CDR3 runs 15 residues. V lost 0 bases to trimming and J lost 10 bases; unmatched junction nucleotides: 9. Germline lookup yields CDR1 LNHDA and CDR2 SQIVND (reference sequence). DNA of the CDR3: TGTGCCAGTAGTATAGATCTCTCCGGGGGGTCAGAGCAGTTCTTC. This codes for CASSIDLSGGSEQFF.

This clone was observed a single time. V is TRBV6-5 and J is TRBJ1-4, with D tentatively TRBD1 (6 bases). This CDR3 region has 16 residues. Germline CDR1 MNHEY, CDR2 SVGAGI. Between the trimmed V and J ends, which lost 2 bases and 5 bases, there was a span of 15 bases. The CDR3 is CASSYVWGGPNEKLFF. The DNA of the CDR3 is TGTGCCAGCAGTTACGTGTGGGGGGGCCCAAATGAAAAACTGTTTTTT.

The chain uses TRBV6-1 and TRBJ2-7; D ambiguous. In germline, CDR1 is MNHNS, CDR2 SASEGT. The CDR3 covers 13 residues. V was cut by 3 bases and J by 2 bases, with 8 bases left in between. The CDR3: CASSDVNTYEQYF. The CDR3 nucleotides read TGTGCCAGCAGTGACGTGAACACCTACGAGCAGTACTTC.

The genes are TRBV28 and TRBJ2-7, with 7 bases matching TRBD2. The CDR3 consists of 14 residues. CDR1 is MDHEN, CDR2 SYDVKM, per germline. The trim removed 5 bases at V and 1 base at J, leaving 5 bases unmatched. CDR3 sequence: CASSGAGRSYEQYF. The CDR3 DNA follows: TGTGCCAGCAGTGGAGCGGGACGGTCCTACGAGCAGTACTTC.

This chain connects TRBV2 to TRBJ2-3; unclear D gene. The CDR3 sequence is 13 residues long. V lost 7 bases and J 2 bases, leaving 10 bases between the germline ends. Germline V gene lookup returns CDR1 SNHLY and CDR2 FYNNEI. The CDR3 bases are TGTGCCAGCATGCTGCAGATCACAGATACGCAGTATTTT. This encodes CASMLQITDTQYF.

The V call is TRBV4-2, the J call TRBJ1-1, with 10 bases aligning to TRBD1. V was clipped by 5 bases and J by 1 base; unmatched bases: 4. The CDR3 is 15 residues long. Germline-derived CDR1 and CDR2 are LGHNA and YNFKEQ. Here the CDR3 DNA reads TGTGCCAGCAGCACCAGACAGGGGGCGAACACTGAAGCTTTCTTT. Translation gives CASSTRQGANTEAFF.

The table lists this clone with a count of one. The chain couples TRBV29-1 to TRBJ1-2; 7 bases align to TRBD1. Germline values: CDR1 SQVTM, CDR2 ANQGSEA. Losses at the gene ends were 7 bases for V and 5 bases for J; bases not matched to a gene: 10. The CDR3 spans 13 residues. CDR3 region: CSGLGGTTYGYTF. In DNA, the CDR3 is TGCAGCGGACTAGGGGGCACGACATATGGCTACACCTTC.